This TCR beta chain is drawn from a study of chemoradiotherapy in HPV16-positive cancers. Study-level information: Candidate HPV-specific T-cell clones and common TCR motifs came from functional assays in a couple of HPV16-positive patients.

Comment on this clone: The target antigen is unknown.

Whole-study findings and limits: Candidate HPV-specific clones and E7-related TCR motifs grew in tumor during treatment.

Over chemoradiotherapy, repertoires were sampled more than once. V was clipped by 5 bases and J by 2 bases, with 12 bases between them. Germline-derived CDR1 and CDR2 are SEHNR and FQNEAQ (reference sequence). CDR3 length equals 14 residues. Repertoires were generated with immunoSEQ multiplex PCR, while TCRdb's copy carries only in-frame clones and drops some. This sample carries over a thousand clones, over 75% of them seen once, and the ten largest clones take about 5.9%. The chain joins TRBV7-9 to TRBJ1-2, with a weak D call TRBD1 (5 bases). This TCR came from a human donor with HPV-associated anogenital cancer. The specimen was tumor tissue, collected from a patient who underwent chemoradiotherapy. This CDR3 reads CASSGPSGNYGYTF. CDR3 coding DNA: TGTGCCAGCAGCGGCCCCTCAGGGAACTATGGCTACACCTTC.